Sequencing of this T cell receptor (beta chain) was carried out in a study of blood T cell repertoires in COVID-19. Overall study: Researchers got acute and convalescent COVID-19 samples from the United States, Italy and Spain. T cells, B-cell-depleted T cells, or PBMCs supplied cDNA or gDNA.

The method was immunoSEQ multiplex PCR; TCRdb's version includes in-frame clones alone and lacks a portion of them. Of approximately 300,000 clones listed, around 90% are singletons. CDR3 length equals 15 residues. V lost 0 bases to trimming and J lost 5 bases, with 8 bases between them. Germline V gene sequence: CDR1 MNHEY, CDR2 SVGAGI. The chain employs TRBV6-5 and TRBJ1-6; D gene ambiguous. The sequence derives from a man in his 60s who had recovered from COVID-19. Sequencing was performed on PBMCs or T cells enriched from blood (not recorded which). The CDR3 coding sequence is TGTGCCAGCAGTTACTCTAACAGAGATAATTCACCCCTCCACTTT. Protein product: CASSYSNRDNSPLHF.